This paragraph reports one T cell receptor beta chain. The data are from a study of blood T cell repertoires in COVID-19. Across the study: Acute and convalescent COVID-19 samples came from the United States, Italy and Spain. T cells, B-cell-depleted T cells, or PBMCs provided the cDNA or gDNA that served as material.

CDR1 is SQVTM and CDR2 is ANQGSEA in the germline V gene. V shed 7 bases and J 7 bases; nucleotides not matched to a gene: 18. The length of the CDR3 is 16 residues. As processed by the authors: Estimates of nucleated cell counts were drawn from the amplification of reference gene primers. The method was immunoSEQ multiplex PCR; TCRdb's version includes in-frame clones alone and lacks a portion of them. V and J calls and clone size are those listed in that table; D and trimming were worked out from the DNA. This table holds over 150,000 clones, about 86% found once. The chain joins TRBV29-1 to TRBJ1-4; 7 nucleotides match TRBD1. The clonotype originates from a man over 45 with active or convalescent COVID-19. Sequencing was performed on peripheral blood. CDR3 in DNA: TGCAGCGCCTTATTTAGGACAGGCCGAAGGGGTGAAAAACTGTTTTTT. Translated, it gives CSALFRTGRRGEKLFF.